The TCR beta chain described here comes from a study of T cells in Graves' hyperthyroidism and ophthalmopathy. Study-wide points: Peripheral blood also featured most of the thyroid clonotypes expanded above 0.001.

TCR beta CDR3 regions were amplified from RNA. In the first-round RT-PCR of the TCR CDR3, the HTBI primer set was used. TCRdb re-analysed the multiplex PCR reads in MiXCR, keeping a single row per CDR3 protein. Altogether around 570,000 distinct CDR3 sequences are present, 15% to 20% being singletons, with the ten largest covering about 50%. Comments on this clonotype: The antigen remains unidentified.

The CDR3 is 16 amino acids. CDR1 is SGHRS, CDR2 YFSETQ, per germline. Trimming cost V 2 bases and J 1 base, with 15 bases left between them. Researchers barred patients who had uncontrolled infection, other autoimmune disease, pregnancy or lactation. The sequencing input was blood. This chain links TRBV5-1 with TRBJ2-5, with a weak D call TRBD2 (5 bases). This TCR derives from a man in his forties with Graves' ophthalmopathy. In DNA form, the CDR3 reads TGCGCCAGCAGCTTAACGAGGACGGCGGGCCAAGAGACCCAGTACTTC. Translated, it gives CASSLTRTAGQETQYF.